These T cell receptor beta chains were read from a single sample in a study of patients and donors after allogeneic stem cell transplantation. TCRdb independently ran MiXCR on the RT-PCR reads; one entry per CDR3 protein. The sample carries about 960,000 distinct CDR3 sequences, more than 15% recorded once. Sequences were obtained from blood, either unsorted or a sorted T cell fraction (not recorded which). These receptors originate from a human donor who was either an allogeneic HSCT recipient or a stem cell or donor lymphocyte infusion donor (not recorded which). It is not recorded whose cells these are; they may come from a transplant donor. The CDR3 runs from the conserved cysteine through the conserved F or W. D genes are given only for firm matches. Part of the rows lack a size; the others show once, few, many or a class for expanded clones.

J gene | D gene | V gene | clone size | CDR3 protein | CDR3 DNA
TRBJ2-3 | TRBD2 | TRBV20-1 | many | CSATGLAGGADTQYF | TGCAGTGCCACGGGACTAGCGGGAGGCGCAGATACGCAGTATTTT
TRBJ2-3 | . | TRBV6-1 | few | CASKDAGSNTDTQYF | TGTGCCAGCAAGGATGCGGGATCTAACACAGATACGCAGTATTTT
TRBJ2-7 | TRBD2 | TRBV2 | . | CASSESAGVNVYEQYF | TGTGCCAGCAGTGAATCGGCGGGAGTCAATGTCTACGAGCAGTACTTC
TRBJ2-4 | . | TRBV12-3/TRBV12-4 | few | CASSLYADRIKNIQYF | TGTGCCAGCAGTTTATACGCTGACCGGATCAAAAACATTCAGTACTTC
TRBJ1-1 | . | TRBV7-9 | . | CASSLVRTLNTEAFF | TGTGCCAGCAGCTTAGTTAGGACTTTGAACACTGAAGCTTTCTTT
TRBJ2-2 | TRBD2 | TRBV7-2 | few | CASSYPQGLAGSGELFF | TGTGCCAGCAGCTACCCCCAAGGGCTAGCGGGTTCGGGGGAGCTGTTTTTT
TRBJ2-2 | TRBD2 | TRBV3-1 | few | CASSHRRGGGTGELFF | TGTGCCAGCAGCCATCGACGGGGGGGCGGCACCGGGGAGCTGTTTTTT
TRBJ2-1 | . | TRBV9 | few | CASSVGVAAITNEQFF | TGTGCCAGCAGCGTAGGTGTCGCCGCTATAACCAATGAGCAGTTCTTC
TRBJ1-1 | TRBD1 | TRBV12-3/TRBV12-4 | . | CASRQWRRGLNTEAFF | TGTGCCAGCAGACAATGGCGCAGGGGGTTGAACACTGAAGCTTTCTTT
TRBJ1-1 | . | TRBV5-1 | . | CASSHSDANTEAFF | TGCGCCAGCAGCCATTCAGATGCAAACACTGAAGCTTTCTTT
TRBJ1-2 | . | TRBV9 | few | CASSVEQPGGGYTF | TGTGCCAGCAGCGTAGAACAGCCCGGGGGTGGCTACACCTTC
TRBJ2-1 | TRBD2 | TRBV7-8 | . | CASTKREGPSSYNEQFF | TGTGCCAGCACTAAGCGGGAGGGCCCCAGCTCCTACAATGAGCAGTTCTTC
TRBJ1-2 | TRBD1 | TRBV19 | . | CASQRGARGRVSGYTF | TGTGCCAGTCAGCGAGGTGCCAGGGGGCGCGTGTCTGGCTACACCTTC
TRBJ2-3 | . | TRBV24-1 | few | CATSDSGGSGTDTQYF | TGTGCCACCAGTGATTCCGGGGGCTCTGGCACAGATACGCAGTATTTT
TRBJ2-3 | . | TRBV15 | few | CATSRARDLPQGDTQYF | TGTGCCACCAGCAGAGCGAGGGACTTGCCTCAGGGAGATACGCAGTATTTT
TRBJ2-3 | TRBD2 | TRBV5-1 | few | CASAGTSGGTDTQYF | TGCGCCAGTGCTGGGACTAGTGGGGGCACAGATACGCAGTATTTT
TRBJ2-1 | TRBD2 | TRBV20-1 | . | CSAREKGLAGGYNEQFF | TGCAGTGCTAGAGAGAAGGGACTAGCGGGGGGGTACAATGAGCAGTTCTTC
TRBJ2-1 | TRBD1 | TRBV20-1 | . | CSAGDRRGNNEQFF | TGCAGTGCTGGGGACAGGAGGGGTAACAATGAGCAGTTCTTC
TRBJ2-1 | TRBD2 | TRBV13 | few | CASSLVSGRGDEQFF | TGTGCCAGCAGCTTGGTTAGCGGGCGGGGGGACGAGCAGTTCTTC